The clone carrying this TCR beta chain was counted a single time. V was clipped by 4 bases and J by 7 bases, with 13 bases between them. Germline CDR1 and CDR2: MGHRA and YSYEKL. The CDR3 is 13 amino acids. These data originate in a study of blood T cell repertoires in COVID-19. The table came from immunoSEQ multiplex PCR; TCRdb's copy has only in-frame clones and leaves some out. The repertoire holds 150,000 to 200,000 clones, with roughly nine tenths as singletons. The specimen sequenced was PBMCs or T cells enriched from blood (not recorded which). This TCR was recovered from a woman aged 40-49 years with acute COVID-19. The chain is built from TRBV4-1 and TRBJ1-1; D remains unclear. The CDR3 DNA reads TGCGCCAGCAGCCGCCTCACGGGAAGTGAAGCTTTCTTT. Translated, it gives CASSRLTGSEAFF.